This T cell receptor beta chain was retrieved from a study of tumor-infiltrating lymphocytes in primary liver carcinoma. By its share, this clonotype is medium-sized. What it recognizes is unknown. Production of TCR beta cDNA used around 500 ng total RNA together with a constant-region primer. Three rounds of nested multiplex PCR with slightly modified ARM-PCR produced TCR beta libraries. The study ran its first two PCR rounds for roughly 10 cycles each, using TRBV1-TRBV30 forward primers and a C-beta reverse primer. A single record per CDR3 protein comes from TCRdb applying MiXCR to the multiplex PCR reads. The table records 100,000 to 150,000 distinct CDR3 sequences, 64% of them present only once. Each 20-30 mg portion of unsorted bulk tissue served as the source for co-extraction of RNA and DNA. V was pared by 3 bases and J by 5 bases, with 17 bases between. The CDR3 spans 16 residues. Germline values: CDR1 SGHNT, CDR2 YENEEA.

General observations from the study: All five tumor regions shared only about 8-25% of top clones.

Sequencing used liver tumor tissue from sampling region 3. The subset is: tumor region T3, left-lateral pole. The rearrangement uses TRBV11-3 and TRBJ2-1, with D perhaps being TRBD1 or TRBD2 (7 bases each). This TCR derives from a woman aged 60-75 years with primary liver carcinoma and hepatitis B virus infection. CDR3 coding DNA: TGTGCCAGCAGCTTGGGGAGGGGGCTTGGTGACAATGAGCAGTTCTTC. Protein product: CASSLGRGLGDNEQFF. Combining the CDR3 with reference TRBV11-3 and TRBJ2-1 gives the whole variable domain EAGVVQSPRYKIIEKKQPVAFWCNPISGHNTLYWYLQNLGQGPELLIRYENEEAVDDSQLPKDRFSAERLKGVDSTLKIQPAELGDSAVYLCASSLGRGLGDNEQFFGPGTRLTVL.